Following are 20 T cell receptor beta chains from one sample sequenced in a study of cytomegalovirus exposure and HLA in healthy donors. PCR involved 60 Vbeta and 13 Jbeta primers. Assay: immunoSEQ multiplex PCR; the TCRdb copy retains only in-frame clones and omits some. The data show 95,000 to 100,000 clones, over 80% seen once. Sample: PBMCs. These receptors came from a female donor in good health and CMV-seropositive.

This rearrangement joins TRBV27 to TRBJ2-7; TRBD2 agrees at 14 bases. CDR3 length equals 17 residues. Germline CDR1 is MNHEY and CDR2 is SMNVEV (reference sequence). The V segment lost 0 bases and the J segment 7 bases; nucleotides outside the gene matches: 8. DNA for the CDR3: TGTGCCAGCAGTTTATCCCCTGGACTAGCGGGAGGACGGGAGCAGTACTTC. This gives the protein CASSLSPGLAGGREQYF.

Worth noting for this clone: The same CDR3 arises from other DNA sequences in this sample as well. The chain combines TRBV4-1 with TRBJ2-5; TRBD2 aligns across 7 bases. The J call may be mistaken, given a closer DNA end match to TRBJ2-7. The CDR3 is made up of 13 amino acids. CDR1 MGHRA and CDR2 YSYEKL come from the germline V gene. The CDR3 nucleotides are TGCGCCAGCAGCCAGGGAGGGCGTTACGAGCAGTACTTC. Its protein product is CASSQGGRYEQYF.

This clone was counted between two and nine times. This CDR3 reads CASSILAGRANEQFF. The CDR3 nucleotides are TGCGCCAGCAGTATCCTAGCGGGGAGGGCTAATGAGCAGTTCTTC. V and J are TRBV10-1 and TRBJ2-1; the match to TRBD2 covers 9 bases. Losses at the gene ends were 5 bases for V and 7 bases for J; bases not matched to a gene: 9. Germline V gives CDR1 WNHNN, CDR2 SYGVQD (reference sequence). The CDR3 has 15 amino acids.

The V and J genes are TRBV13 and TRBJ1-2; 8 nucleotides line up with TRBD1. Germline lookup yields CDR1 PRHDT and CDR2 FYEKMQ (reference sequence). The CDR3 length is 15 residues. The junction had 11 bases not matched to a gene; V was cut back by 5 bases and J by 6 bases. The CDR3: CASSPGGREQDGYTF. As DNA, the CDR3 is TGTGCCAGCAGCCCAGGGGGCAGGGAGCAAGATGGCTACACCTTC.

This clone has more than one count but fewer than ten. The J gene is TRBJ2-3, the V gene TRBV28, with D possibly TRBD1 on 5 matching bases. V was pared by 6 bases and J by 0 bases, with 13 bases between. Germline lookup yields CDR1 MDHEN and CDR2 SYDVKM. The CDR3 has 15 amino acids. The CDR3 DNA is TGTGCCAGCAGCGAGGACAAACCAAGCACAGATACGCAGTATTTT. Translated: CASSEDKPSTDTQYF.

V is TRBV6-6 and J is TRBJ1-2; maybe TRBD1 (6 bases). Trimming stripped 2 bases from V and 6 bases from J, with 10 bases between. The CDR3 consists of 13 residues. Germline loops: CDR1 MNHNY, CDR2 SVGAGI (reference sequence). CDR3 loop: CASSYPQGNGYTF. CDR3 bases: TGTGCCAGCAGTTACCCACAGGGAAATGGCTACACCTTC.

The rearrangement links TRBV6-6 to TRBJ1-6; no clear D. Trimming stripped 2 bases from V and 8 bases from J, with 16 bases between. This CDR3 spans 16 amino acids. Germline CDR1 reads MNHNY; CDR2 reads SVGAGI (reference sequence). CDR3 sequence reads: CASSYRVELRDSPLHF. The CDR3 DNA is TGTGCCAGCAGTTACCGGGTCGAACTACGGGATTCACCCCTCCACTTT.

The V call is TRBV6-4, the J call TRBJ2-1, with 9 bases identical to TRBD1. Germline CDR1 is MRHNA and CDR2 is SNTAGT. This CDR3 is built from 15 residues. J lost 5 bases, V lost 5 bases, and 7 bases had no gene match. CDR3 protein: CASSIGTGTHNEQFF. CDR3 nucleotides: TGTGCCAGCAGTATAGGGACAGGGACCCACAATGAGCAGTTCTTC.

This chain links TRBV28 with TRBJ1-3; D call uncertain. Per the germline V gene, CDR1 is MDHEN and CDR2 is SYDVKM. CDR3 length equals 14 residues. V was cut by 2 bases and J by 0 bases, with 5 bases left in between. The CDR3 is CASSLKSSGNTIYF. As DNA, the CDR3 is TGTGCCAGCAGTTTAAAGAGCTCTGGAAACACCATATATTTT. The full variable domain, completed using reference TRBV28 and TRBJ1-3, is DVKVTQSSRYLVKRTGEKVFLECVQDMDHENMFWYRQDPGLGLRLIYFSYDVKMKEKGDIPEGYSVSREKKERFSLILESASTNQTSMYLCASSLKSSGNTIYFGEGSWLTVV.

The rearrangement joins TRBV9 to TRBJ2-7; possibly TRBD1 for D (6 bases). The germline gives CDR1 SGDLS, CDR2 YYNGEE. The CDR3 consists of 13 residues. The V end was cut by 4 bases, the J end by 1 base, with 9 bases between. CDR3 sequence reads: CASSSGHSYEQYF. CDR3 DNA sequence: TGTGCCAGCAGCTCGGGACATTCCTACGAGCAGTACTTC.

This clone has only one observation. Because the CDR3's place on the DNA is in doubt, the DNA is left out and the CDR3 is given as listed by TCRdb. The V and J genes are TRBV5-6 and TRBJ2-7; TRBD2, as called in the table, went unchecked against the DNA. Germline V gene lookup returns CDR1 SGHDT and CDR2 YYEEEE. The CDR3 length equals 14 residues, ends included. The CDR3 reads CASSFGPGEGEQYF.

This sequence joins TRBV5-5 and TRBJ2-7, with TRBD1 identical over 7 bases. Germline V lookup: CDR1 SGHKS, CDR2 YYEKEE (reference sequence). CDR3 size: 14 residues. V gave up 4 bases and J gave up 0 bases; unmatched junction bases: 4. CDR3 loop: CASSKRTGSYEQYF. CDR3 DNA: TGTGCCAGCAGCAAAAGGACAGGCTCCTACGAGCAGTACTTC.

The rearrangement uses TRBV21-1 and TRBJ2-7; no DNA check was done on the table's D call, TRBD2. TRBV21-1 is tagged as a pseudogene. The CDR3 has 14 amino acids. This chain's CDR3 is CASRRLADSYEQYF. In DNA, the CDR3 is TGTGCCAGTAGGAGGCTAGCAGATAGCTACGAGCAGTACTTC.

This clone was seen just once. The rearrangement uses TRBV10-1 and TRBJ2-3, with 7 bases lining up with TRBD2. V lost 4 bases, J lost 6 bases, and 4 bases stayed unmatched. The CDR3 spans 13 residues. Looked up from germline, CDR1 is WNHNN and CDR2 is SYGVQD (reference sequence). This CDR3 is CASSGQGGDTQYF. CDR3 nucleotide sequence: TGCGCCAGCAGTGGTCAGGGAGGGGATACGCAGTATTTT.

DNA for the CDR3: TGTGCCTGGCTCGGGACAGGGGTAAGGCCGTACTTC. Its protein is CAWLGTGVRPYF. The V gene is TRBV30, the J gene TRBJ2-7, with 10 bases identical to TRBD1. Trimming took 5 bases from V and 12 from J; bases not matched to a gene: 10. CDR1 and CDR2 (germline): GTSNPN, SVGIG (reference sequence). The CDR3 is made up of 12 amino acids.

The gene calls are TRBV25-1 and TRBJ1-6; tentatively, D is TRBD1 (5 bases). This CDR3 has 12 amino acids. The ends were cut back, 4 bases at V and 12 bases at J, with 10 bases in the middle. Germline-derived CDR1 and CDR2 are MGHDK and SYGVNS. In nucleotides, the CDR3 is TGTGCCAGCAGTGCGGGGAGGGGACCCCTCCACTTT. Translating it yields CASSAGRGPLHF.

The gene calls are TRBV7-2 and TRBJ1-2, with D maybe TRBD1 (5 bases). Germline V CDR1 and CDR2: SGHTA, FQGNSA. The CDR3 extends over 13 amino acids. The V gene lost 3 bases and the J gene lost 8 bases, with 13 bases spanning the gap. The CDR3, as DNA: TGTGCCAGCAGCTTGTCCGGGGGTTCGGGCTACACCTTC. Its protein is CASSLSGGSGYTF.

The rearrangement links TRBV9 to TRBJ2-3, with TRBD2 matching 10 bases. V trimming: 0 bases; J trimming: 7 bases; junction bases outside the gene matches: 14. The CDR3 contains 18 residues. Germline CDR1 SGDLS, CDR2 YYNGEE. The CDR3 DNA is TGTGCCAGCAGCGTAGGTCTCCAGCGGGGGGGCCAGATCCATACGCAGTATTTT. It specifies CASSVGLQRGGQIHTQYF.

The chain employs TRBV19 and TRBJ1-3; D possibly corresponds to TRBD1 (6 bases). The ends were cut back, 8 bases at V and 0 bases at J, with 14 bases in the middle. CDR3 length equals 15 residues. CDR1 LNHDA and CDR2 SQIVND come from the germline V gene (reference sequence). The chain's CDR3 is CASADRMISGNTIYF. The DNA of the CDR3 is TGTGCCAGTGCGGACAGAATGATCTCTGGAAACACCATATATTTT.

The chain employs TRBV5-1 and TRBJ1-1; possibly TRBD1 for D (5 bases). The CDR3 is 14 residues long. V was shortened by 4 bases and J by 4 bases, with 14 bases between the two germline ends. Germline assignment: CDR1 SGHRS and CDR2 YFSETQ. The CDR3 region is CASSQLQVGTEAFF. CDR3 nucleotide sequence: TGCGCCAGCAGCCAGCTACAGGTGGGCACTGAAGCTTTCTTT. Full variable domain (missing parts from reference TRBV5-1 and TRBJ1-1): KAGVTQTPRYLIKTRGQQVTLSCSPISGHRSVSWYQQTPGQGLQFLFEYFSETQRNKGNFPGRFSGRQFSNSRSEMNVSTLELGDSALYLCASSQLQVGTEAFFGQGTRLTVV.